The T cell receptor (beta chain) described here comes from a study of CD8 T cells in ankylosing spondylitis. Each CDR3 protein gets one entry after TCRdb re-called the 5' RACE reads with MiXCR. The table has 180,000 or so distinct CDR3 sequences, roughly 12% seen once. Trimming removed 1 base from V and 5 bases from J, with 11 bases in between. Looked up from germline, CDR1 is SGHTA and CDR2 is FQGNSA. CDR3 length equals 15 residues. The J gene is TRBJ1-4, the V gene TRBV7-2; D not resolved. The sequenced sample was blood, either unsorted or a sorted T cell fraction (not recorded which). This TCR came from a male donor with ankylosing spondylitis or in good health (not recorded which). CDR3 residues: CASSLGGGSNEKLFF. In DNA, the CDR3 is TGTGCCAGCAGCTTAGGGGGAGGAAGCAATGAAAAACTGTTTTTT.